This entry concerns a single TCR beta chain. This clonotype was recorded many times. The antigen it recognizes is unknown. No clone much larger than this one lies a single base away; base qualities are absent. The data are from a study of naive and memory T cell subsets listed by TCRdb under 2017. A note on the overall study: The study applied an open-source, UMI-based TCR alpha and beta sequencing pipeline to sorted naive and memory peripheral blood T cell subsets. IgG serology results and the functional CMV T cell responses were in complete agreement. RNA was DNase-treated and reverse transcribed with TCR constant-region primers, mostly using SuperScript III. Results the study describes overall, beyond this receptor: A few larger clonotypes were present in naive repertoires, especially CD8 naive repertoires, and these clonotypes were possibly memory cells re-expressing CD45RA. Single alpha or beta chain sequences, rather than paired alpha/beta receptors, were used to define clonotypes. TCR abundance followed a power law whose exponent differed between naive and memory subsets but was consistent across the three individuals. RNA-based TCR counts may be influenced by expression changes linked to T cell activation and differentiation. After error correction, over 85% of naive TCR sequences appeared only once, giving much steeper abundance distributions than memory subsets. The repertoire findings for the naive and memory subsets could not be validated against a ground truth, as none was available. In both CD4 and CD8 cells, a rise in Gini index and a fall in Shannon and inverse Simpson diversity were observed from naive through CM, EM and EMRA.

To prepare the library, UMI-ligation and nested PCR was applied. The beta constant-region primer consisted of an equimolar mixture of two oligonucleotides that together covered TRBC1 and TRBC2. Four rounds of PCR, combining the SP2 primer with nested alpha and beta constant-region primers, were used to amplify the ligated cDNA. A single-stranded oligonucleotide carrying the SP2 primer and a 12-nucleotide UMI was ligated to the 3' end of the cDNA by T4 RNA ligase 1. Incubation of the ligation reaction lasted roughly 18-25 hours at 16 degrees C. PCR2 was typically run as a SYBR Green qPCR and stopped at a predetermined threshold to prevent over-amplification. Every purification after the first one was done using Agencourt AMPure XP magnetic beads. Libraries were quantified by Qubit and checked on a TapeStation, where a main peak was expected near 650 bp. Pooled libraries were sequenced on an Illumina MiSeq using v2 2x251 paired-end kits, and typically 1-2 million reads were obtained per sample. Libraries were pooled at around 3.8 nM per sample, and roughly 4.5-7% PhiX was added to improve cluster recognition. Per the source publication's procedure: FASTQ reads processed by Demultiplexor were assigned V and J genes by Decombinator through tag matching that tolerated a single base-pair mismatch. Collapsinator relied on UMIs to fix sequencing errors as well as frequency errors caused by PCR heterogeneity. CDR3Translator translated TCRs and extracted CDR3s from the conserved cysteine to the FGXG phenylalanine, flagging non-productive sequences. Gini, Shannon entropy and inverse Simpson indices were calculated on repertoires that had been subsampled to equal numbers of UMI-defined TCRs. Within the linear range, a power law was fitted to clonotype abundance distributions using maximum likelihood. On one naive CD8 sample, the pipeline and MIGEC gave similar UMI counts, unique TCR numbers and clonal distributions. In one analysis, naive TCRs that were also found in any memory subset of the same donor were excluded from the naive repertoire. The repertoires were searched for several thousand CMV-associated CDR3 sequences that had been compiled from VDJdb and a published dataset. Starting from the raw public reads, TCRdb applied fastp trimming at Q25, assembled clones with MiXCR and retained in-frame beta chains. Rows are unified per CDR3 protein, each entry keeping the most common DNA and genes. The V and J calls shown here were made by TCRdb, not taken from the authors' results. The sample data list around 83,000 distinct CDR3 sequences, and approximately 10% of these were observed just once. The top ten hold more than 0.13% of the sample.

From the second PCR step on, the TCR alpha and beta chain libraries were amplified in separate reactions. To determine each donor's CMV status, fresh PBMCs were stimulated overnight with CMV viral lysate, and IFNgamma production from CD4+ T cells was then assessed. Miltenyi beads were used first to positively select CD4 T cells, and CD8 T cells were then positively selected from the CD4-negative fraction. Cells were stained for CD3, CD4, CD8, CD45RA, CD27 and a live/dead dye and were sorted on a BD Aria II into four subsets based on CD45RA and CD27. Three healthy volunteers provided blood, and the blood of each volunteer was split into CD4 and CD8 T cells and then into four differentiation subsets. Roughly 120 ml of peripheral blood was collected from each donor, and PBMC were isolated from the blood using Ficoll-Paque PLUS density-gradient centrifugation. The sorted cells were lysed in RLT buffer, after which RNA was extracted using a Qiagen RNeasy kit and kept at -80 degrees C.

Sequencing was done on a sample of naive CD4+ T cells from blood. This specimen's cell subset or site label, per the study, means: naive T cells, CD45RA high CD27+. The TCR originated in a human donor in good health.

The CDR3 in this case is CASSYSSQGAYEQYF. The sequenced DNA: TGTGCCAGCAGTTACTCCTCTCAGGGGGCCTACGAGCAGTACTTC. The chain joins TRBV6-6 to TRBJ2-7, and TRBD1 aligns with 7 junction nucleotides. V loses 0 bases at its end and J loses 2 bases; junction bases beyond the gene matches: 4. Reading the germline V gene (reference sequence) gives CDR1 MNHNY and CDR2 SVGAGI. Counted from cysteine to phenylalanine, this CDR3 has 15 amino acids. Just the 45-base CDR3 DNA is kept, in frame starting at base 1.